The table lists the clone carrying this TCR beta chain with many counts. Regarding time point: longitudinal time-point 3. PBMCs stored at -80 C, numbering 2 million, were the origin of the unsorted libraries. The data derive from a study of neurological immune-mediated disorders. TCRdb reprocessed the 5' RACE reads via MiXCR and lists one record per CDR3 protein. The sample carries approximately 80,000 distinct CDR3 sequences, approximately 4.3% recorded once. Germline-derived CDR1 and CDR2 are SGHTA and FQGNSA. The ends lost 5 bases at V and 7 bases at J; junction bases unmatched: 12. The CDR3 totals 16 residues.

This TCR was recovered from an older woman with multiple sclerosis. This sequence joins TRBV7-2 and TRBJ2-1, with TRBD2 matching 9 bases. The sample consisted of PBMCs. The CDR3 bases are TGTGCCAGCAGCCAGCAGCAGGGACTAGCCTTTAATGAGCAGTTCTTC. This gives the protein CASSQQQGLAFNEQFF. Complete variable domain (other parts from reference TRBV7-2 and TRBJ2-1): GAGVSQSPSNKVTEKGKDVELRCDPISGHTALYWYRQSLGQGLEFLIYFQGNSAPDKSGLPSDRFSAERTGGSVSTLTIQRTQQEDSAVYLCASSQQQGLAFNEQFFGPGTRLTVL.